Below are 24 T cell receptor beta chains sequenced from a single sample in a study of technical replicates of blood from a handful of donors. The assay was immunoSEQ multiplex PCR, and TCRdb's table has in-frame clones only and misses some. Altogether about 75,000 clones are present, 90% to 95% being singletons, with the ten largest covering approximately 0.34%. The material sequenced was T cells isolated from PBMCs. The receptors shown here come from a human donor in good health. Some clones in this sample may be carry-over from other donors' samples.

The chain employs TRBV27 and TRBJ2-3; a possible D gene is TRBD2 (5 bases). Germline loops: CDR1 MNHEY, CDR2 SMNVEV (reference sequence). Trimming pared 6 bases from V and 14 bases from J, leaving 27 bases between. This CDR3 is 15 amino acids long. The CDR3 loop is CASSPLHSTNPIPYF. CDR3 bases: TGTGCCAGCAGCCCCCTCCATTCGACTAACCCCATCCCGTATTTT.

The CDR3 sequence: CASSSHGGFYEQYF. The CDR3 DNA reads TGTGCCAGCAGCTCCCACGGGGGTTTCTACGAGCAGTACTTC. This chain connects TRBV7-2 to TRBJ2-7, with a weak D call TRBD2 (6 bases). Between the trimmed V and J ends, which lost 4 bases and 3 bases, there was a span of 13 bases. In germline, CDR1 is SGHTA, CDR2 FQGNSA. This CDR3 is 14 amino acids long.

The J gene is TRBJ1-2, the V gene TRBV15; D is unclear. Trimming took off 2 bases at V and 6 bases at J, with 10 bases between the two ends. The CDR3 is 13 amino acids. Looked up from germline, CDR1 is LNHNV and CDR2 is YYDKDF (reference sequence). The chain's CDR3 is CATSRNSIHGYTF. CDR3 sequence (DNA): TGTGCCACCAGCAGAAATTCCATCCATGGCTACACCTTC.

This chain joins TRBV19 and TRBJ2-7, with 7 nucleotides matching TRBD2. The CDR3 consists of 16 residues. With V trimmed by 3 bases and J by 3 bases, 11 bases remained unmatched. Per germline, CDR1 LNHDA and CDR2 SQIVND (reference sequence). The CDR3 loop is CASSMVGLAENYEQYF. Written as DNA, the CDR3 is TGTGCCAGTAGTATGGTTGGGCTAGCGGAAAACTACGAGCAGTACTTC.

In DNA form, the CDR3 reads TGTGCCAGTAGTGACGGACAGGGCAATCAGCCCCAGCATTTT. It codes for CASSDGQGNQPQHF. This chain connects TRBV19 to TRBJ1-5; TRBD1 aligns across 7 bases. V was clipped by 5 bases and J by 2 bases; unmatched bases: 3. Germline values: CDR1 LNHDA, CDR2 SQIVND (reference sequence). The CDR3 loop spans 14 amino acids.

The gene calls are TRBV5-1 and TRBJ1-1; D gene ambiguous. The germline CDR1 and CDR2 sequences are SGHRS and YFSETQ. The CDR3 length is 15 residues. Trimming left V 1 base short and J 0 bases short, with 10 bases between. CDR3 protein: CASSLYQSLNTEAFF. CDR3 coding DNA: TGCGCCAGCAGCTTGTATCAGTCCTTGAACACTGAAGCTTTCTTT.

V usage is TRBV14 and J usage is TRBJ1-2, with unresolved D. The germline gives CDR1 SGHDN, CDR2 FVKESK. CDR3 size: 14 residues. Trimming took 4 bases from V and 8 from J, leaving 17 bases between them. The CDR3 bases are TGTGCCAGCAGCCCCAGGCTGGGTCCGGGAGGCTACACCTTC. Encoded protein: CASSPRLGPGGYTF.

This chain links TRBV27 with TRBJ2-2; D might be TRBD2 (6 bases). Trimming took off 2 bases at V and 5 bases at J, with 9 bases between the two ends. Germline lookup yields CDR1 MNHEY and CDR2 SMNVEV (reference sequence). The CDR3 spans 14 residues. The CDR3 is CASSLSGGTGELFF. As DNA, the CDR3 is TGTGCCAGCAGTTTAAGTGGGGGGACCGGGGAGCTGTTTTTT.

This chain connects TRBV6-5 to TRBJ1-1; TRBD1 might be the D (5 bases). Per the germline V gene, CDR1 is MNHEY and CDR2 is SVGAGI. V shed 4 bases and J shed 1 base, with 13 bases lying between them. This CDR3 has 15 amino acids. CDR3 residues: CASSSAGIWNTEAFF. The DNA of the CDR3 is TGTGCCAGCAGTTCCGCAGGGATTTGGAACACTGAAGCTTTCTTT.

The V and J genes are TRBV5-1 and TRBJ2-1; 8 bases are shared with TRBD2. V was pared by 0 bases and J by 7 bases, with 9 bases of the junction left unmatched. There are 16 residues in the CDR3. CDR1 and CDR2 from the germline V gene are SGHRS and YFSETQ. As DNA, the CDR3 is TGCGCCAGCAGCTTGGCTCTAGCGGGCCAGGGGAATGAGCAGTTCTTC. Encoded protein: CASSLALAGQGNEQFF.

CDR3 sequence: CASRQSPLAVTYNEQFF. Here the CDR3 DNA reads TGCGCCAGCAGGCAAAGCCCCCTAGCGGTCACCTACAATGAGCAGTTCTTC. J is TRBJ2-1 and V is TRBV4-1, with 7 bases lining up with TRBD2. The CDR3 extends over 17 amino acids. J gave up 2 bases and V 6 bases, and 13 bases lay outside the gene matches. Per the germline V gene, CDR1 is MGHRA and CDR2 is YSYEKL.

This chain connects TRBV11-2 to TRBJ2-1; 14 positions match TRBD2. J gave up 7 bases and V 1 base, and 3 bases lay outside the gene matches. The CDR3 spans 16 residues. CDR1 SGHAT and CDR2 FQNNGV come from the germline V gene. The CDR3 coding sequence is TGTGCCAGCAGCTTAGGCGGGACTAGCGGGAGAAATGAGCAGTTCTTC. Amino acid sequence: CASSLGGTSGRNEQFF. Variable domain in full (rest from reference TRBV11-2 and TRBJ2-1): EAGVAQSPRYKIIEKRQSVAFWCNPISGHATLYWYQQILGQGPKLLIQFQNNGVVDDSQLPKDRFSAERLKGVDSTLKIQPAKLEDSAVYLCASSLGGTSGRNEQFFGPGTRLTVL.

The chain carries TRBV4-2 and TRBJ2-1, with TRBD1 as a possible D gene (5 bases). The CDR3 sequence is 12 residues long. CDR1 and CDR2 from the germline V gene are LGHNA and YNFKEQ. V lost 1 base, J lost 8 bases, and 6 bases lay in between. CDR3 bases: TGTGCCAGCAGCCAAGGCAGGGATGAGCAGTTCTTC. Protein product: CASSQGRDEQFF.

This chain links TRBV29-1 with TRBJ1-2; 8 bases fit TRBD1. The junction had 17 bases not matched to a gene; V was cut back by 6 bases and J by 5 bases. Germline CDR1 and CDR2: SQVTM and ANQGSEA. The CDR3 loop spans 16 amino acids. The chain's CDR3 is CSVLSLSGTGFYGYTF. The CDR3 coding sequence is TGCAGCGTCCTGAGCCTCTCCGGGACAGGATTTTATGGCTACACCTTC.

The V gene is TRBV6-1, the J gene TRBJ2-7; D is perhaps TRBD2 (5 bases). The germline V gene encodes CDR1 MNHNS and CDR2 SASEGT. With 7 bases removed from V and 6 bases from J, the gap between germline ends came to 22 bases. The CDR3 extends over 15 amino acids. The DNA for the CDR3 is TGTGCCAGCACTCGACCGACCAGCGGTGGGTTCGAGCAGTACTTC. This sequence encodes CASTRPTSGGFEQYF.

The rearrangement links TRBV27 to TRBJ2-5; 7 bases align to TRBD1. Germline CDR1 reads MNHEY; CDR2 reads SMNVEV (reference sequence). V lost 6 bases, J lost 4 bases, and 5 bases stayed unmatched. The CDR3 is made up of 13 amino acids. In DNA, the CDR3 is TGTGCCAGCAGCACGACAGGGACAGAGACCCAGTACTTC. It codes for CASSTTGTETQYF.

This clone was counted once. The genes are TRBV5-1 and TRBJ1-1; 8 positions match TRBD1. Germline V lookup: CDR1 SGHRS, CDR2 YFSETQ. The CDR3 contains 15 residues. The ends lost 3 bases at V and 1 base at J; junction bases unmatched: 5. CDR3 nucleotides: TGCGCCAGCAGCTGGACAGGGCCATCGAACACTGAAGCTTTCTTT. It translates to CASSWTGPSNTEAFF.

The chain combines TRBV6-1 with TRBJ1-2; possible D gene TRBD1, 6 bases. Germline-derived CDR1 and CDR2 are MNHNS and SASEGT. Trimming left V 4 bases short and J 4 bases short, with 22 bases between. The CDR3 length is 17 residues. CDR3 sequence (DNA): TGTGCCAGCAGTGGCCCGATACCCAGGACAGAAAGCTATGGCTACACCTTC. It yields the protein CASSGPIPRTESYGYTF.

The chain recombines TRBV5-4 with TRBJ2-2; D uncertain. This CDR3 comprises 16 residues. V shed 0 bases and J shed 4 bases, with 13 bases lying between them. Germline V gene sequence: CDR1 SGHNT, CDR2 YYREEE (reference sequence). CDR3 in amino acids: CASSLGLSVGTGELFF. CDR3 DNA sequence: TGTGCCAGCAGCTTGGGGTTAAGTGTCGGCACCGGGGAGCTGTTTTTT.

The chain recombines TRBV7-3 with TRBJ1-4, with 7 bases matching TRBD1. The ends lost 1 base at V and 8 bases at J; junction bases unmatched: 10. Germline V CDR1 and CDR2: SGHTA, FQGTGA. The CDR3 extends over 16 amino acids. As DNA, the CDR3 is TGTGCCAGCAGCTTAAACGGTGACAGGGACCACGAAAAACTGTTTTTT. Its translation: CASSLNGDRDHEKLFF.

This rearrangement joins TRBV15 to TRBJ2-1, with TRBD2 matching over 12 bases. The V gene end was trimmed by 0 bases and the J gene end by 9 bases; junction bases not matched to a gene: 3. Germline V CDR1 and CDR2: LNHNV, YYDKDF (reference sequence). CDR3 length equals 15 residues. This CDR3 reads CATSRDQLAGGEQFF. The CDR3 bases are TGTGCCACCAGCAGAGATCAACTAGCGGGAGGTGAGCAGTTCTTC.

This chain uses TRBV7-8 with TRBJ1-4; 7 bases fit TRBD1. The V gene's germline CDR1 is SGHVS and CDR2 FQNEAQ. The CDR3 runs to 15 residues. Unmatched junction bases numbered 10, after V lost 4 bases and J lost 8 bases. In DNA, the CDR3 is TGTGCCAGCAGCTGGGTCCAGGGGGGATCGGAAAAACTGTTTTTT. Protein: CASSWVQGGSEKLFF.

A few counts support this clone. The chain links TRBV6-5 to TRBJ1-5; TRBD1 might be the D (5 bases). The CDR3 covers 15 residues. V was cut by 4 bases and J by 0 bases, with 10 bases left in between. Germline CDR1 and CDR2: MNHEY and SVGAGI. The CDR3 coding sequence is TGTGCCAGCAGTTCCTCCACAGGTAGCAATCAGCCCCAGCATTTT. This translates into CASSSSTGSNQPQHF.

J is TRBJ2-7 and V is TRBV4-1; 7 positions agree with TRBD2. This CDR3 comprises 17 residues. The germline V gene has CDR1 MGHRA and CDR2 YSYEKL. The V segment lost 0 bases and the J segment 3 bases; nucleotides outside the gene matches: 11. As DNA, the CDR3 is TGCGCCAGCAGCCAAGATCCGCCGACTAGCCTTTTCTACGAGCAGTACTTC. It is translated as CASSQDPPTSLFYEQYF.